Listed below are T cell receptor beta chains from one sample, sequenced in a study of CD8 T cells in ankylosing spondylitis. TCRdb itself ran the 5' RACE reads through MiXCR, one entry per CDR3 protein. The sample lists under 300,000 distinct CDR3 sequences; around 7.8% were seen once. The material sequenced was blood, either unsorted or a sorted T cell fraction (not recorded which). These receptors were taken from a male donor with ankylosing spondylitis or in good health (not recorded which). The CDR3 runs from the conserved cysteine through the conserved F or W. A D gene is named only where the DNA matches it firmly. The size field is filled for only some rows; it gives once, few, many or a size class.

j_call v_call d_call clone_size cdr3_nt cdr3_aa
TRBJ1-5 TRBV20-1 TRBD1 few TGCAGTGCTAGTACAGGGGGTGCCCCCAATCAGCCCCAGCATTTT CSASTGGAPNQPQHF
TRBJ2-7 TRBV20-1 TRBD2 few TGCAGTGCTAGAGATTCGGCTAGCGGGGATCTCTACGAGCAGTACTTC CSARDSASGDLYEQYF
TRBJ1-5 TRBV4-3 TRBD1 NA TGCGCCAGCAGCCGGGACAGGGGTGTCAATCAGCCCCAGCATTTT CASSRDRGVNQPQHF
TRBJ2-6 TRBV12-3/TRBV12-4 NA many TGTGCCAGCAGCTCTGGGGCCAACGTCCTGACTTTC CASSSGANVLTF
TRBJ2-3 TRBV5-4 TRBD1 NA TGTGCCAGCAGCCCCGGACAGGTGTGGGGGACGCAGTATTTT CASSPGQVWGTQYF
TRBJ2-5 TRBV20-1 TRBD1 many TGCAGTGCGGGCGGACAGGGCAAAGAGACCCAGTACTTC CSAGGQGKETQYF
TRBJ2-2 TRBV14 NA many TGTGCCAGCAGCCAAGATCAGTCAGGCGGGGAGCTGTTTTTT CASSQDQSGGELFF
TRBJ1-1 TRBV27 TRBD1 many TGTGCCAGCAGTCGCTGGCGTGGGACAGGGGCGGACACTGAAGCTTTCTTT CASSRWRGTGADTEAFF
TRBJ2-5 TRBV27 NA few TGTGCCAGCAGCGCCCTTTGGCAGGAACGCCAAGAGACCCAGTACTTC CASSALWQERQETQYF
TRBJ2-5 TRBV20-1 TRBD2 many TGCAGTGCCGGACTAGCGGGAGCCGAGACCCAGTACTTC CSAGLAGAETQYF
TRBJ1-1 TRBV6-6 NA NA TGTGCCAGCATTAAACGGGGAGCATCATTTGCTTTCTTT CASIKRGASFAFF
TRBJ1-1 TRBV7-2 TRBD1 many TGTGCCAGCAGCTTAGCGGCCCCCGGGACAGGGGAGAACACTGAAGCTTTCTTT CASSLAAPGTGENTEAFF
TRBJ2-2 TRBV18 TRBD2 many TGTGCCAGCTCACCCGCTAGCGGGATAACCGGGGAGCTGTTTTTT CASSPASGITGELFF
TRBJ1-2 TRBV20-1 TRBD1 NA TGCAGTGCTAGAGATCCCCCTACAGGGGGAGACTATGGCTACACCTTC CSARDPPTGGDYGYTF
TRBJ2-7 TRBV5-1 TRBD2 NA TGCGCCAGCAGCTCAAGCGGGGGCCTCGCCTACGAGCAGTACTTC CASSSSGGLAYEQYF
TRBJ2-1 TRBV7-6 NA NA TGTGCCAGCAGCTTTAACATGAAATACAATGAGCAGTTCTTC CASSFNMKYNEQFF
TRBJ2-7 TRBV6-1 TRBD2 few TGTGCCAGCAGTCCTCTGACTAGCGCCGAGCAGTACTTC CASSPLTSAEQYF
TRBJ1-6 TRBV27 TRBD1 many TGTGCCAGCAGAGCAGGGGGCCCACCCCTCCACTTT CASRAGGPPLHF
TRBJ2-1 TRBV7-2 TRBD2 many TGTGCCAGCAGTCCCTGGGGACTAGCCAACAATGAGCAGTTCTTC CASSPWGLANNEQFF
TRBJ2-1 TRBV13 TRBD2 many TGTGCCAGCGGATTAAAAGGGACTAGCGGGAGGGAGATGGATTTAGGCTCCTACAATGAGCAGTTCTTC CASGLKGTSGREMDLGSYNEQFF
TRBJ2-1 TRBV7-2 TRBD2 many TGTGCCAGCAGACATCAGCGGGAAATGAGCAATGAGCAGTTCTTC CASRHQREMSNEQFF
TRBJ1-1 TRBV18 NA few TGTGCCAGCTCACCCCCCCGTGGGGGGGCAGAGAACACTGAAGCTTTCTTT CASSPPRGGAENTEAFF
TRBJ1-6 TRBV7-9 NA NA TGTGCCAGCAGCTTAGACGGGAATTCACCCCTCCACTTT CASSLDGNSPLHF
TRBJ2-3 TRBV9 TRBD2 many TGTGCCAGCAGCACGGGGGGGCCAACAGATACGCAGTATTTT CASSTGGPTDTQYF
TRBJ2-3 TRBV12-3/TRBV12-4 TRBD2 NA TGTGCCAGCAAACTAGCGGGGGGCGCAGATACGCAGTATTTT CASKLAGGADTQYF
TRBJ1-6 TRBV7-2 NA few TGTGCCAGCACCCACCTCACGGCCGGGAATAATTCACCCCTCCACTTT CASTHLTAGNNSPLHF
TRBJ2-7 TRBV7-2 TRBD1 many TGTGCCAGCAGCTTCAATACTCGGGACAGGGGGCCAAGCGAGCAGTACTTC CASSFNTRDRGPSEQYF
TRBJ2-1 TRBV25-1 TRBD2 many TGTGCCAGCAGTGAAAAGCGGGAGGAATACAATGAGCAGTTCTTC CASSEKREEYNEQFF
TRBJ1-2 TRBV18 NA many TGTGCCAGCTCACCAAGGGATCCAGGCTATGGCTACACCTTC CASSPRDPGYGYTF
TRBJ2-6 TRBV18 TRBD1 many TGTGCCAGCTCACCTTCTGGACAGGGCTTATCTGGGGCCAACGTCCTGACTTTC CASSPSGQGLSGANVLTF
TRBJ2-1 TRBV29-1 NA many TGCAGCGTCGTCGGGACATCCGAGCAGTTCTTC CSVVGTSEQFF
TRBJ2-5 TRBV4-3 NA once TGCGCCAGCAGCCAAGAGGGATGGGAGACCCAGTACTTC CASSQEGWETQYF
TRBJ2-2 TRBV20-1 NA many TGCAGTGCTAGAGATGGATCGAGCACCGGGGAGCTGTTTTTT CSARDGSSTGELFF
TRBJ2-2 TRBV20-1 TRBD1 many TGCAGTGCTAGTCTGGACAGGGGCGCCGGGGAGCTGTTTTTT CSASLDRGAGELFF
TRBJ1-1 TRBV4-3 NA many TGCGCCAGCAGCCAAGATAGGAGAGAAGCTTTCTTT CASSQDRREAFF
TRBJ1-1 TRBV7-2 NA many TGTGCCAGCAGCGCGCTGAACACTGAAGCTTTCTTT CASSALNTEAFF
TRBJ1-5 TRBV5-6 TRBD1 many TGTGCCAGCAGCTTGGCCAGACAGGGCTTCAATCAGCCCCAGCATTTT CASSLARQGFNQPQHF
TRBJ2-7 TRBV7-2 NA few TGTGCCAGCAGCTTAGTAGGGGCCAGGAGCTCCTACGAGCAGTACTTC CASSLVGARSSYEQYF
TRBJ2-5 TRBV7-2 NA many TGTGCCAGCAGCTTGGATCTTGGGGTAGAGACCCAGTACTTC CASSLDLGVETQYF
TRBJ2-7 TRBV7-9 NA few TGTGCCAGCGGAGGGTCTACCTACGAGCAGTACTTC CASGGSTYEQYF